These T cell receptor beta chains were read from a single sample in a study of shared clonotypes between healthy human individuals. Assay used: immunoSEQ multiplex PCR; TCRdb lists only in-frame clones, some missing. The sample includes under 850,000 clones, roughly two thirds of them seen just once. The sample comprised memory CD4+ T cells sorted from blood. These receptors all come from a woman aged 25 to 39 in good health. The CDR3 runs from the conserved cysteine through the conserved F or W. A D gene is named only where the DNA matches it firmly. Not every row has a clone size; where given, it reads once, few, many or a size class.

.	TRBV27	.	TRBJ1-1	CASSTAPGAEAFF	TGTGCCAGCAGTACGGCCCCAGGGGCTGAAGCTTTCTTT
.	TRBV14	.	TRBJ2-4	CASSARNIQYF	TGTGCCAGCAGCGCTAGGAACATTCAGTACTTC
.	TRBV5-1	.	TRBJ2-2	CASSEGVRTGELFF	TGCGCCAGCAGCGAAGGGGTACGAACCGGGGAGCTGTTTTTT
TRBD1	TRBV7-8	.	TRBJ1-1	CASSSGQGAQAFF	TGTGCCAGCAGCTCCGGACAGGGGGCACAAGCTTTCTTT
TRBD2	TRBV5-1	.	TRBJ2-1	CASSLQSAGGYNEQFF	TGCGCCAGCAGTCTCCAGTCGGCGGGAGGTTACAATGAGCAGTTCTTC
.	TRBV25-1	.	TRBJ2-7	CASSEGRSAPYEQYF	TGTGCCAGCAGCGAAGGACGGAGCGCCCCCTACGAGCAGTACTTC
.	TRBV23-1	.	TRBJ1-5	CASTEGGNSNQPQHF	TGCGCCAGCACCGAAGGGGGGAATAGCAATCAGCCCCAGCATTTT
.	TRBV7-9	few	TRBJ2-5	CASSLSSGMETQYF	TGTGCCAGCAGCTTATCTTCGGGGATGGAGACCCAGTACTTC
.	TRBV5-1	.	TRBJ2-3	CASSSQGPSTDTQYF	TGCGCCAGCAGCTCCCAGGGCCCTAGCACAGATACGCAGTATTTT
.	TRBV6-5	.	TRBJ2-5	CASSYSGFQETQYF	TGTGCCAGCAGTTACTCGGGCTTCCAAGAGACCCAGTACTTC
.	TRBV6-1	.	TRBJ2-7	CATHRWQNYEQYF	TGTGCCACGCACCGTTGGCAGAACTACGAGCAGTACTTC
TRBD1	TRBV6-1	few	TRBJ2-2	CASSEGTGTTGELFF	TGTGCCAGCAGTGAAGGGACAGGGACTACCGGGGAGCTGTTTTTT
.	TRBV27	.	TRBJ2-7	CASSLSMRLSYEQYF	TGTGCCAGCAGTTTATCGATGCGACTCTCCTACGAGCAGTACTTC